This T cell receptor (beta chain) was found in a study of shared clonotypes between healthy human individuals. In germline, CDR1 is MNHNS, CDR2 SASEGT. This CDR3 has 18 amino acids. V was pared by 1 base and J by 3 bases, with 10 bases of the junction left unmatched. TCRdb's table, derived via immunoSEQ multiplex PCR, lists solely in-frame clones and lacks some. The sample yields about 2 million clones, approximately 95% seen once. CD8 cells classed as naive were CD45RO-negative and positively selected for CCR7, excluding terminally differentiated effector memory CD45RA+ cells. This sequence joins TRBV6-1 and TRBJ2-3, with 10 bases matching TRBD2. The sequenced sample consisted of naive CD8+ T cells sorted from blood. This TCR was sampled from a young man in good health. The CDR3 nucleotides are TGTGCCAGCAGTGAAGAGCTAGCGGGAGTGTTCTGGACAGATACGCAGTATTTT. It specifies CASSEELAGVFWTDTQYF.